Following are 30 T cell receptor beta chains from one sample sequenced in a study of blood T cells in healthy people across ages. A second about 6 to 12 cycle PCR used barcoded and J-beta primers. MiXCR, applied by TCRdb to the 5' RACE reads, yields one record per CDR3 protein. The sample carries more than 1.4 million distinct CDR3 sequences, around two fifths recorded once. Sequenced input: blood. The receptors shown here come from a woman aged 18-29 years in good health.

The genes are TRBV20-1 and TRBJ1-2; no definite D call. Germline lookup yields CDR1 DFQATT and CDR2 SNEGSKA (reference sequence). V lost 6 bases, J lost 7 bases, and 12 bases lay in between. This CDR3 comprises 11 residues. The DNA for the CDR3 is TGCAGTGCCAGGCCCTCGGCTGGCTACACCTTC. It encodes CSARPSAGYTF.

V is TRBV20-1 and J is TRBJ2-5; 9 positions agree with TRBD2. TRBJ2-7 matches the DNA end more closely, so the J call is doubtful. Germline CDR1 DFQATT, CDR2 SNEGSKA (reference sequence). The CDR3 spans 18 residues. In nucleotides, the CDR3 is TGCAGTGCTAGGGATAGAAATCCGGGACTAGCTTGGGGGGTCGAGCAGTACTTC. Translation gives CSARDRNPGLAWGVEQYF.

The chain links TRBV12-5 to TRBJ2-1; 12 bases line up with TRBD2. Germline V gene data show CDR1 as LGHNT and CDR2 as FRNRAP. The CDR3 has 18 residues. V shed 2 bases, J shed 6 bases, and the junction held 11 bases outside the gene matches. CDR3 residues: CASGLPLGLAGGGNEQFF. CDR3 in DNA: TGTGCTAGTGGTTTGCCCCTCGGGCTAGCGGGAGGGGGCAATGAGCAGTTCTTC.

This clonotype was observed a few times. The rearrangement joins TRBV20-1 to TRBJ2-5; no clear D gene. Germline V gene lookup returns CDR1 DFQATT and CDR2 SNEGSKA (reference sequence). V was pared by 6 bases and J by 4 bases, with 9 bases between. There are 11 residues in the CDR3. The CDR3, as DNA: TGCAGTGCCGCCAAAGCAGAGACCCAGTACTTC. It is translated as CSAAKAETQYF.

This clonotype has more than one count but fewer than ten. The chain employs TRBV6-2 or TRBV6-3 and TRBJ2-1; 9 bases are a match to TRBD2. J lost 5 bases, V lost 1 base, and 6 bases had no gene match. The CDR3 consists of 16 residues. Germline lookup yields CDR1 MNHEY and CDR2 SVGEGT. The CDR3 sequence is CASSYWLAGINNEQFF. CDR3 nucleotides: TGTGCCAGCAGTTACTGGCTAGCGGGGATTAACAATGAGCAGTTCTTC.

V is TRBV20-1 and J is TRBJ2-1; the D call may be TRBD1 or TRBD2 (5 bases each). CDR3 length: 15 amino acids. CDR1 and CDR2 from the germline V gene are DFQATT and SNEGSKA (reference sequence). V was clipped by 6 bases and J by 2 bases, with 17 bases between them. The CDR3 bases are TGCAGTGCGCGAGGCCCCGGGACGACCTACAATGAGCAGTTCTTC. This sequence encodes CSARGPGTTYNEQFF.

This clonotype was seen only a few times. The gene calls are TRBV3-1 and TRBJ2-5; 14 bases are shared with TRBD2. CDR3 length: 18 amino acids. J gave up 5 bases and V 0 bases, and 8 bases lay outside the gene matches. Germline loops: CDR1 LGHDT, CDR2 YNNKEL (reference sequence). CDR3 nucleotides: TGTGCCAGCAGCCAAGACTACCCTGGGACTAGCGGGAGTGAGACCCAGTACTTC. It codes for CASSQDYPGTSGSETQYF.

Concerning this clonotype itself: Mismatch with germline at one junction end may stem from a read error. CDR3 protein: CASSLSAGGTSYNELFF. CDR3 coding DNA: TGTGCCAGCAGTTTATCGGCGGGAGGTACCTCCTACAATGAGCTGTTCTTC. V and J are TRBV27 and TRBJ2-1, with TRBD2 matching 8 bases. CDR1 and CDR2 from the germline V gene are MNHEY and SMNVEV (reference sequence). This CDR3 region has 17 residues.

The chain couples TRBV7-9 to TRBJ1-3; no reliable D call. There are 20 residues in the CDR3. Trimming shortened V by 0 bases and J by 3 bases, and 24 bases separated the two germline ends. Germline CDR1 reads SEHNR; CDR2 reads FQNEAQ (reference sequence). The CDR3 here is CASSLALTDFFAAFGNTIYF. CDR3 nucleotide sequence: TGTGCCAGCAGCTTAGCGTTGACGGATTTCTTCGCTGCCTTTGGAAACACCATATATTTT.

This chain's CDR3 is CASSLEQVVNEQYF. The CDR3 DNA reads TGTGCCAGCAGCTTAGAACAGGTGGTCAATGAGCAGTACTTC. The V gene is TRBV7-9, the J gene TRBJ2-7; D possibly corresponds to TRBD1 (5 bases). This CDR3 contains 14 residues. V was pared by 1 base and J by 7 bases, with 14 bases between. CDR1 SEHNR and CDR2 FQNEAQ come from the germline V gene (reference sequence). Combining the CDR3 with reference TRBV7-9 and TRBJ2-7 gives the whole variable domain DTGVSQNPRHKITKRGQNVTFRCDPISEHNRLYWYRQTLGQGPEFLTYFQNEAQLEKSRLLSDRFSAERPKGSFSTLEIQRTEQGDSAMYLCASSLEQVVNEQYFGPGTRLTVT.

This clonotype occurred many times. This chain links TRBV6-5 with TRBJ2-7, with D possibly TRBD2 on 6 matching bases. Per germline, CDR1 MNHEY and CDR2 SVGAGI. The CDR3 length is 13 residues. Trimming stripped 5 bases from V and 4 bases from J, with 12 bases between. Here the CDR3 reads CASSPGLNYEQYF. The CDR3 DNA sequence: TGTGCCAGCAGTCCCGGACTAAATTACGAGCAGTACTTC.

The chain is built from TRBV12-3 or TRBV12-4 and TRBJ2-2; 8 bases line up with TRBD2. After removal of 2 bases from V and 4 bases from J, the junction contained 6 bases not matched to a gene. CDR3 length: 16 amino acids. CDR3 region: CASSLRAGGVTGELFF. DNA for the CDR3: TGTGCCAGCAGTTTACGGGCGGGGGGTGTCACCGGGGAGCTGTTTTTT.

The V and J genes are TRBV10-3 and TRBJ2-7; 7 positions match TRBD2. After removal of 4 bases from V and 0 bases from J, the junction contained 15 bases not matched to a gene. Germline CDR1 and CDR2: ENHRY and SYGVKD. CDR3 length: 18 residues. The CDR3 reads CAISGSPLTSASSYEQYF. In DNA form, the CDR3 reads TGTGCCATCAGTGGAAGCCCCCTAACTAGCGCAAGCTCCTACGAGCAGTACTTC.

Written as DNA, the CDR3 is TGTGCCAGCAGCTCACAGGGGGCGTTTGACATTCAGTACTTC. Protein sequence: CASSSQGAFDIQYF. The rearrangement uses TRBV7-2 and TRBJ2-4; TRBD1 matches at 9 bases. Losses at the gene ends were 4 bases for V and 8 bases for J; bases not matched to a gene: 6. There are 14 residues in the CDR3. CDR1 and CDR2 (germline): SGHTA, FQGNSA.

The chain couples TRBV4-1 to TRBJ1-2, with 7 positions matching TRBD1. The CDR3 spans 16 residues. After removal of 1 base from V and 3 bases from J, the junction contained 8 bases not matched to a gene. The germline V gene encodes CDR1 MGHRA and CDR2 YSYEKL. CDR3 sequence (DNA): TGCGCCAGCAGCCAAGTATCCAGGACAGGCCACTATGGCTACACCTTC. This encodes CASSQVSRTGHYGYTF.

This chain uses TRBV12-3 or TRBV12-4 with TRBJ1-6; tentative D call: TRBD1 (5 bases). The CDR3 has 12 amino acids. V was clipped by 7 bases and J by 10 bases, with 11 bases between them. The CDR3 coding sequence is TGTGCCAGCACCCTCGGGGACTCACCCCTCCACTTT. It specifies CASTLGDSPLHF.

Of note for this clonotype: At one boundary the junction diverges from the germline segment, which might be a read error. The chain combines TRBV10-3 with TRBJ2-5; 7 bases align to TRBD2. The CDR3 spans 16 residues. The germline V gene has CDR1 ENHRY and CDR2 SYGVKD. In nucleotides, the CDR3 is TGTGACATCAGTGAGTCCCTGGAGCGGGGTCCTGAGACCCAGTACTTC. This gives the protein CDISESLERGPETQYF.

V gene TRBV2 combines with J gene TRBJ2-2; D gene ambiguous. The V end lost 6 bases, the J end lost 0 bases, and 11 bases lay between the germline ends. CDR3 length: 15 residues. Germline V CDR1 and CDR2: SNHLY, FYNNEI. The CDR3 spells CASSPDGPNTGELFF. CDR3 nucleotide sequence: TGTGCCAGCAGCCCGGACGGCCCGAACACCGGGGAGCTGTTTTTT. Variable domain in full (rest from reference TRBV2 and TRBJ2-2): EPEVTQTPSHQVTQMGQEVILRCVPISNHLYFYWYRQILGQKVEFLVSFYNNEISEKSEIFDDQFSVERPDGSNFTLKIRSTKLEDSAMYFCASSPDGPNTGELFFGEGSRLTVL.

This chain connects TRBV27 to TRBJ2-3; D possibly matches TRBD1 or TRBD2 (5 bases each). Germline CDR1 reads MNHEY; CDR2 reads SMNVEV (reference sequence). This CDR3 region has 15 residues. Between the trimmed V and J ends, which lost 5 bases and 4 bases, there was a span of 16 bases. The CDR3 DNA is TGTGCCAGCAGTACCTGGGGGAGAGGGGCAGATACGCAGTATTTT. Protein product: CASSTWGRGADTQYF.

CDR3 amino acids: CSAPSGGNNEQFF. CDR3 DNA: TGCAGTGCCCCAAGCGGGGGGAACAATGAGCAGTTCTTC. The gene calls are TRBV20-1 and TRBJ2-1; 9 positions agree with TRBD2. Losses at the gene ends were 6 bases for V and 5 bases for J; bases not matched to a gene: 5. The CDR3 runs 13 residues. From germline, CDR1 is DFQATT and CDR2 SNEGSKA (reference sequence).

This clonotype showed up just a few times. This chain connects TRBV12-3 or TRBV12-4 to TRBJ1-2; 9 bases are a match to TRBD1. V lost 4 bases, J lost 4 bases, and 4 bases stayed unmatched. The CDR3 has 14 residues. CDR3 nucleotides: TGTGCCAGCAGTTACAGGGGGCTGGGCTATGGCTACACCTTC. This encodes CASSYRGLGYGYTF.

The sample holds many counts of this clonotype. This chain uses TRBV29-1 with TRBJ2-5; D gene unclear. The CDR3 totals 13 residues. Germline values: CDR1 SQVTM, CDR2 ANQGSEA. V was clipped by 4 bases and J by 0 bases, with 9 bases between them. Here the CDR3 DNA reads TGCAGCGTTGTCGGCAGAAACCAAGAGACCCAGTACTTC. It is translated as CSVVGRNQETQYF. The whole variable domain, filled in from reference TRBV29-1 and TRBJ2-5, reads SAVISQKPSRDICQRGTSLTIQCQVDSQVTMMFWYRQQPGQSLTLIATANQGSEATYESGFVIDKFPISRPNLTFSTLTVSNMSPEDSSIYLCSVVGRNQETQYFGPGTRLLVL.

This rearrangement joins TRBV4-1 to TRBJ2-5; D gene ambiguous. The CDR3 consists of 17 residues. V lost 0 bases, J lost 11 bases, and 25 bases lay in between. The germline CDR1 and CDR2 sequences are MGHRA and YSYEKL. This CDR3 is CASSQESDRPLSDEQYF. The CDR3 DNA is TGCGCCAGCAGCCAAGAAAGTGATCGGCCTCTCAGCGATGAGCAGTACTTC.

This rearrangement joins TRBV7-9 to TRBJ1-1; no definite D call. The CDR3 sequence is 14 residues long. V lost 1 base, J lost 4 bases, and 10 bases lay in between. Per the germline V gene, CDR1 is SEHNR and CDR2 is FQNEAQ (reference sequence). This CDR3 is CASSLEAGSTEAFF. The CDR3 DNA sequence: TGTGCCAGCAGCTTAGAGGCCGGGAGCACTGAAGCTTTCTTT. Full variable domain (remainder filled in from reference TRBV7-9 and TRBJ1-1): DTGVSQNPRHKITKRGQNVTFRCDPISEHNRLYWYRQTLGQGPEFLTYFQNEAQLEKSRLLSDRFSAERPKGSFSTLEIQRTEQGDSAMYLCASSLEAGSTEAFFGQGTRLTVV.

This rearrangement joins TRBV6-6 to TRBJ1-2; no definite D call. Germline V gene lookup returns CDR1 MNHNY and CDR2 SVGAGI (reference sequence). V gave up 2 bases and J gave up 7 bases, with 11 bases separating them. This CDR3 has 13 amino acids. CDR3 protein: CASSYGFEGGYTF. The CDR3 region has the DNA TGTGCCAGCAGTTACGGGTTTGAAGGTGGCTACACCTTC.

V is TRBV7-9 and J is TRBJ2-7; TRBD1 aligns across 10 bases. There are 16 residues in the CDR3. Looked up from germline, CDR1 is SEHNR and CDR2 is FQNEAQ (reference sequence). The junction had 5 bases not matched to a gene; V was cut back by 1 base and J by 2 bases. The CDR3, as DNA: TGTGCCAGCAGCTTAGAACCCGGGACAGGGGCCTACGAGCAGTACTTC. It translates to CASSLEPGTGAYEQYF.

The genes are TRBV5-1 and TRBJ2-1; perhaps D is TRBD1 or TRBD2 (5 bases each). Germline CDR1 and CDR2: SGHRS and YFSETQ. V gave up 0 bases and J gave up 6 bases, with 10 bases separating them. The CDR3 spans 14 residues. CDR3 in amino acids: CASSLAMRGNEQFF. The CDR3 bases are TGCGCCAGCAGCTTGGCCATGAGGGGCAATGAGCAGTTCTTC.

V usage is TRBV25-1 and J usage is TRBJ1-2, with TRBD1 matching 7 bases. The CDR3 runs 14 residues. Germline V gene sequence: CDR1 MGHDK, CDR2 SYGVNS. V gave up 6 bases and J gave up 4 bases; unmatched junction bases: 8. CDR3 sequence reads: CASREGGGSYGYTF. CDR3 bases: TGTGCCAGCAGGGAAGGAGGGGGCAGCTATGGCTACACCTTC.

As DNA, the CDR3 is TGTGCCAGCAGTATTCAGGGCGGGGAAGGGACTTCACCCCTCCACTTT. It yields the protein CASSIQGGEGTSPLHF. This sequence joins TRBV25-1 and TRBJ1-6, with D maybe TRBD1 (5 bases). The CDR3 consists of 16 residues. Germline V lookup: CDR1 MGHDK, CDR2 SYGVNS. Trimming pared 5 bases from V and 9 bases from J, leaving 20 bases between.

The chain employs TRBV24-1 and TRBJ1-5, with a tentative D call TRBD1 (6 bases). The CDR3 loop spans 14 amino acids. Germline V lookup: CDR1 KGHDR, CDR2 SFDVKD. V lost 3 bases and J 5 bases, leaving 10 bases between the germline ends. The chain's CDR3 is CATSDQGSDQPQHF. Here the CDR3 DNA reads TGTGCCACCAGTGATCAGGGGTCGGATCAGCCCCAGCATTTT.